The 31 T cell receptor beta chains below were found in one sample sequenced in a study of human T cells and chemical hapten exposure. TCRdb reprocessed the RACE reads via MiXCR and lists one record per CDR3 protein. Found here are just over 90,000 distinct CDR3 sequences, approximately 9.7% of them singletons; the top ten hold 2.5% to 3%. The sample's time point: healthy volunteer bleed at 2 weeks. Extraction of total RNA was performed on unfractionated whole blood. The sequencing sample was made of whole blood. These TCRs come from a female donor in good health. Some clones in this sample may be carry-over from other donors' samples.

There are many counts of this clonotype. This chain connects TRBV6-6 to TRBJ1-5; D call uncertain. Trimming took 1 base from V and 4 from J, leaving 8 bases between them. Germline assignment: CDR1 MNHNY and CDR2 SVGAGI (reference sequence). CDR3 size: 14 residues. CDR3 sequence (DNA): TGTGCCAGCAGTTACTTGGATACGAATCAGCCCCAGCATTTT. Translating gives CASSYLDTNQPQHF.

This clonotype was counted at least ten times. The chain couples TRBV4-3 to TRBJ2-6; D possibly matches TRBD1 or TRBD2 (5 bases each). The V and J ends lost 0 bases and 4 bases respectively, with 16 bases between them. CDR3 length: 18 residues. Germline V gene sequence: CDR1 LGHNA, CDR2 YSLEER. DNA for the CDR3: TGCGCCAGCAGCCAAGACGCCGGGACGCCCTCCGGGGCCAACGTCCTGACTTTC. As protein: CASSQDAGTPSGANVLTF.

A few counts support this clonotype. This chain joins TRBV29-1 and TRBJ2-7; 7 bases are a match to TRBD1. With V trimmed by 5 bases and J by 9 bases, 7 bases remained unmatched. The CDR3 totals 11 residues. Germline V gene data show CDR1 as SQVTM and CDR2 as ANQGSEA. The CDR3 DNA is TGCAGCGTTAGTCAGGGGGAAGGGCAGTACTTC. It yields the protein CSVSQGEGQYF.

This clonotype was recorded many times. The CDR3 region has the DNA TGTGCCAGCAGCACCGTGGAGGCCCAGCATTTT. Protein product: CASSTVEAQHF. The chain couples TRBV28 to TRBJ1-5; no clear D gene. The V end lost 6 bases, the J end lost 11 bases, and 11 bases lay between the germline ends. Germline V gene lookup returns CDR1 MDHEN and CDR2 SYDVKM. The CDR3 has 11 amino acids.

This clonotype occurred a few times. This sequence joins TRBV6-4 and TRBJ2-3, with 7 bases fitting TRBD2. With 5 bases clipped from V and 3 bases from J, the junction kept 8 bases outside the gene matches. Looked up from germline, CDR1 is MRHNA and CDR2 is SNTAGT. The CDR3 is made up of 15 amino acids. CDR3 amino acids: CASSIGREATDTQYF. CDR3 coding DNA: TGTGCCAGCAGTATTGGACGGGAGGCGACAGATACGCAGTATTTT.

In this sample, this clonotype turned up a few times. The rearrangement uses TRBV7-2 and TRBJ1-1; no definite D call. The V and J ends lost 1 base and 0 bases respectively, with 12 bases between them. Germline CDR1 and CDR2: SGHTA and FQGNSA. This CDR3 is 16 amino acids long. Here the CDR3 reads CASSLGDGRMNTEAFF. In nucleotides, the CDR3 is TGTGCCAGCAGCTTAGGGGATGGCAGAATGAACACTGAAGCTTTCTTT.

In this sample, this clonotype turned up a few times. The chain combines TRBV29-1 with TRBJ1-2; 8 bases are a match to TRBD1. Trimming cost V 0 bases and J 0 bases; bases outside gene matches: 9. Germline V gene lookup returns CDR1 SQVTM and CDR2 ANQGSEA. The CDR3 runs to 17 residues. The CDR3 bases are TGCAGCGTTGAAGAAAGGGACAGGCCTTCCTCTAACTATGGCTACACCTTC. Translating it yields CSVEERDRPSSNYGYTF.

The table lists this clonotype with a few counts. V is TRBV28 and J is TRBJ2-7, with 9 bases identical to TRBD1. The CDR3 extends over 15 amino acids. Trimming took 4 bases from V and 6 from J; bases not matched to a gene: 10. Germline V gene lookup returns CDR1 MDHEN and CDR2 SYDVKM. The CDR3 bases are TGTGCCAGCAGTTCCCCGGGACAGGGCGCTCCCGAGCAGTACTTC. It translates to CASSSPGQGAPEQYF.

V and J are TRBV6-4 and TRBJ1-5; D not resolved. The CDR3 has 15 amino acids. V was cut by 0 bases and J by 3 bases, with 9 bases left in between. Germline V gene data show CDR1 as MRHNA and CDR2 as SNTAGT. The CDR3 here is CASSDSNSPNQPQHF. The CDR3 coding sequence is TGTGCCAGCAGTGACTCGAATAGTCCCAATCAGCCCCAGCATTTT.

The rearrangement links TRBV2 to TRBJ2-3, with D perhaps matching TRBD2 (5 bases). V lost 5 bases to trimming and J lost 4 bases, with 16 bases between them. From germline, CDR1 is SNHLY and CDR2 FYNNEI. CDR3 length equals 15 residues. The CDR3 DNA is TGTGCCAGCAGTTCCGACTGGGCGGAGGCAGATACGCAGTATTTT. The encoded protein is CASSSDWAEADTQYF.

There are many counts of this clonotype. The CDR3 reads CSATGTAFYSNQPQHF. The CDR3 DNA reads TGCAGTGCCACGGGGACAGCGTTTTATAGCAATCAGCCCCAGCATTTT. V gene TRBV20-1 combines with J gene TRBJ1-5; 7 bases line up with TRBD1. Germline CDR1 is DFQATT and CDR2 is SNEGSKA (reference sequence). CDR3 length: 16 residues. V was pared by 6 bases and J by 0 bases, with 11 bases of the junction left unmatched.

This clonotype was seen more than once but under ten times. The CDR3 region has the DNA TGTGCCAGCAGCTCTGGGTCAGTAAACACAGATACGCAGTATTTT. This translates into CASSSGSVNTDTQYF. The V and J genes are TRBV5-4 and TRBJ2-3; no clear D. V shed 3 bases and J shed 2 bases, with 13 bases lying between them. This CDR3 spans 15 amino acids. The germline V gene encodes CDR1 SGHNT and CDR2 YYREEE (reference sequence).

This clonotype was seen repeatedly, ten times or more. The chain employs TRBV3-1 and TRBJ1-2; TRBD1 matches at 9 bases. Per the germline V gene, CDR1 is LGHDT and CDR2 is YNNKEL (reference sequence). The CDR3 length is 14 residues. After removal of 4 bases from V and 6 bases from J, the junction contained 6 bases not matched to a gene. The CDR3 DNA is TGTGCCAGCAGCCCGGGACAGGGCCCCGATGGCTACACCTTC. This sequence encodes CASSPGQGPDGYTF.

This clonotype showed up just a few times. V usage is TRBV9 and J usage is TRBJ1-3; TRBD1 aligns across 8 bases. This CDR3 comprises 16 residues. CDR1 and CDR2 from the germline V gene are SGDLS and YYNGEE. Trimming cost V 3 bases and J 5 bases; bases outside gene matches: 10. CDR3 loop: CASSAAGQVPRNTIYF. The CDR3 nucleotides read TGTGCCAGCAGCGCGGCGGGACAGGTGCCAAGAAACACCATATATTTT.

This clonotype was recorded a few times. The chain uses TRBV6-4 and TRBJ2-3; 11 bases match TRBD1. Germline V lookup: CDR1 MRHNA, CDR2 SNTAGT. J lost 4 bases, V lost 3 bases, and 0 bases had no gene match. CDR3 size: 14 residues. The CDR3, as DNA: TGTGCCAGCAGTGAGGGACAGGGGGCAGATACGCAGTATTTT. Its translation is CASSEGQGADTQYF.

This clonotype was detected many times. The CDR3 region has the DNA TGCAGTGCTAGACTTAGCGGGATTAATGAGCAGTTCTTC. It is translated as CSARLSGINEQFF. The V call is TRBV20-1, the J call TRBJ2-1, with TRBD2 identical over 8 bases. The CDR3 runs to 13 residues. The ends lost 2 bases at V and 7 bases at J; junction bases unmatched: 4. Germline V gene data show CDR1 as DFQATT and CDR2 as SNEGSKA (reference sequence).

Concerning this clonotype itself: A read error may explain this, as a much larger clone is one base away. This chain connects TRBV7-9 to TRBJ2-1; TRBD2 matches 12 bases. Unmatched junction bases numbered 7, after V lost 6 bases and J lost 7 bases. The CDR3 totals 15 residues. The germline V gene encodes CDR1 SEHNR and CDR2 FQNEAQ (reference sequence). CDR3 in amino acids: CASRPTSGRWNEQFF. In DNA, the CDR3 is TGTGCCAGCAGACCTACTAGCGGGAGGTGGAATGAGCAGTTCTTC.

The genes are TRBV30 and TRBJ2-6, with 7 bases lining up with TRBD1. Germline loops: CDR1 GTSNPN, CDR2 SVGIG (reference sequence). The CDR3 covers 18 residues. With 2 bases clipped from V and 0 bases from J, the junction kept 10 bases outside the gene matches. CDR3 residues: CAWSSSGTEFSGANVLTF. The CDR3 DNA reads as TGTGCCTGGAGTTCCTCCGGGACAGAATTCTCTGGGGCCAACGTCCTGACTTTC.

The table lists this clonotype with many counts. The chain uses TRBV7-9 and TRBJ1-5; D perhaps matches TRBD1 (5 bases). Germline CDR1 SEHNR, CDR2 FQNEAQ (reference sequence). Between the trimmed V and J ends, which lost 3 bases and 9 bases, there was a span of 15 bases. The CDR3 is 14 residues long. CDR3 region: CASSLDGGKWPQHF. As DNA, the CDR3 is TGTGCCAGCAGCTTGGACGGGGGAAAGTGGCCCCAGCATTTT.

This clonotype was seen a few times. The chain has TRBV7-2 and TRBJ2-1; TRBD1 matches 11 bases. The germline CDR1 and CDR2 sequences are SGHTA and FQGNSA. The length of the CDR3 is 16 residues. V was clipped by 1 base and J by 13 bases; unmatched bases: 12. The CDR3 is CASSLVGTGGISVQFF. For the CDR3, the DNA is TGTGCCAGCAGCTTAGTGGGGACAGGGGGAATTTCCGTACAGTTCTTC. Together with reference TRBV7-2 and TRBJ2-1, the CDR3 gives the full variable domain: GAGVSQSPSNKVTEKGKDVELRCDPISGHTALYWYRQSLGQGLEFLIYFQGNSAPDKSGLPSDRFSAERTGGSVSTLTIQRTQQEDSAVYLCASSLVGTGGISVQFFGPGTRLTVL.

In its sample, this clonotype was seen a few times. The chain has TRBV30 and TRBJ1-3, with D hard to call. Trimming pared 2 bases from V and 3 bases from J, leaving 14 bases between. The germline V gene has CDR1 GTSNPN and CDR2 SVGIG (reference sequence). The CDR3 consists of 15 residues. The DNA of the CDR3 is TGTGCCTGGAGTCCCAGGTCGTTCGGTGGAAACACCATATATTTT. It is translated as CAWSPRSFGGNTIYF. The full variable domain, its missing parts supplied by reference TRBV30 and TRBJ1-3, is SQTIHQWPATLVQPVGSPLSLECTVEGTSNPNLYWYRQAAGRGLQLLFYSVGIGQISSEVPQNLSASRPQDRQFILSSKKLLLSDSGFYLCAWSPRSFGGNTIYFGEGSWLTVV.

This clonotype came up many times. This chain uses TRBV27 with TRBJ1-2; unclear D gene. The germline V gene has CDR1 MNHEY and CDR2 SMNVEV (reference sequence). V gave up 8 bases and J gave up 2 bases, with 12 bases separating them. The CDR3 runs 13 residues. The CDR3 DNA follows: TGTGCCAGCTCCCCCGACGGGAACTATGGCTACACCTTC. Encoded protein: CASSPDGNYGYTF.

Only a few counts were recorded for this clonotype. This sequence joins TRBV6-5 and TRBJ2-7; TRBD2 aligns across 7 bases. The CDR3 is 13 amino acids. Trimming cost V 8 bases and J 2 bases; bases outside gene matches: 6. Looked up from germline, CDR1 is MNHEY and CDR2 is SVGAGI. CDR3 sequence: CASGRGEAYEQYF. DNA for the CDR3: TGTGCCAGCGGGAGGGGAGAAGCCTACGAGCAGTACTTC.

The genes are TRBV5-1 and TRBJ2-7, with 9 bases identical to TRBD1. After removal of 4 bases from V and 5 bases from J, the junction contained 7 bases not matched to a gene. Per the germline V gene, CDR1 is SGHRS and CDR2 is YFSETQ. CDR3 size: 14 residues. CDR3 region: CASSPDRQGDEQYF. The CDR3 coding sequence is TGCGCCAGCAGCCCTGACCGACAGGGGGACGAGCAGTACTTC.

This clonotype appeared a few times. The chain recombines TRBV2 with TRBJ1-5, with D hard to call. Germline CDR1 reads SNHLY; CDR2 reads FYNNEI. This CDR3 contains 15 residues. Trimming shortened V by 6 bases and J by 3 bases, and 15 bases separated the two germline ends. CDR3 region: CASRSQVGTNQPQHF. CDR3 bases: TGTGCCAGCAGGTCCCAGGTCGGTACCAATCAGCCCCAGCATTTT.

This clonotype was observed a few times. V gene TRBV20-1 combines with J gene TRBJ1-5; perhaps TRBD1 as D (6 bases). Trimming cost V 0 bases and J 4 bases, with 16 bases left between them. The CDR3 spans 16 residues. Germline CDR1 and CDR2: DFQATT and SNEGSKA (reference sequence). The CDR3 nucleotides are TGCAGTGCTAGAGAAGGGGGGAAGAAAGAAAATCAGCCCCAGCATTTT. Amino acids: CSAREGGKKENQPQHF.

The chain carries TRBV28 and TRBJ1-1, with D unclear. Germline CDR1 MDHEN, CDR2 SYDVKM. V was trimmed by 8 bases and J by 1 base, leaving 23 bases between them. The CDR3 is 17 residues long. Here the CDR3 DNA reads TGTGCCAGCGGTCGGGAAATCAAATGGCGTAAGAACACTGAAGCTTTCTTT. It codes for CASGREIKWRKNTEAFF.

This clonotype has only a few counts. The chain is built from TRBV29-1 and TRBJ1-2, with D possibly matching TRBD1 (5 bases). V lost 7 bases to trimming and J lost 6 bases, with 21 bases between them. The germline gives CDR1 SQVTM, CDR2 ANQGSEA. The CDR3 contains 14 residues. CDR3 region: CSALKVQGEDGYTF. The DNA of the CDR3 is TGCAGCGCCCTGAAGGTCCAGGGTGAAGATGGCTACACCTTC.

In its sample, this clonotype was seen a few times. V usage is TRBV20-1 and J usage is TRBJ1-5; TRBD1 agrees at 7 bases. J was trimmed by 0 bases and V by 5 bases; bases with no gene match: 7. The CDR3 length is 15 residues. Germline CDR1 is DFQATT and CDR2 is SNEGSKA (reference sequence). CDR3 sequence (DNA): TGCAGTGCTGGGGGACAGATGAATAGCAATCAGCCCCAGCATTTT. The encoded protein is CSAGGQMNSNQPQHF.

Only a few counts were recorded for this clonotype. V and J are TRBV19 and TRBJ2-5; 13 nucleotides agree with TRBD2. Unmatched junction bases numbered 6, after V lost 6 bases and J lost 5 bases. This CDR3 has 15 amino acids. The germline gives CDR1 LNHDA, CDR2 SQIVND (reference sequence). CDR3: CASRGTSGNLETQYF. The DNA for the CDR3 is TGTGCCAGTAGGGGGACTAGCGGGAATTTGGAGACCCAGTACTTC. The variable domain in full, with the rest retrieved from reference TRBV19 and TRBJ2-5, is DGGITQSPKYLFRKEGQNVTLSCEQNLNHDAMYWYRQDPGQGLRLIYYSQIVNDFQKGDIAEGYSVSREKKESFPLTVTSAQKNPTAFYLCASRGTSGNLETQYFGPGTRLLVL.

This clonotype appeared many times. The rearrangement joins TRBV2 to TRBJ2-2; 7 nucleotides agree with TRBD1. Germline CDR1 SNHLY, CDR2 FYNNEI. CDR3 size: 13 residues. The CDR3 here is CASGTEQTGELFF. CDR3 sequence (DNA): TGTGCTTCCGGGACAGAGCAAACCGGGGAGCTGTTTTTT.